This entry features one T cell receptor beta chain sequence. What antigen it recognizes has not been identified. The record has no base qualities; no much larger clone is one base away. This specimen comes from a study of T cell repertoires in cytomegalovirus infection (dated by TCRdb to between 2018 and 2020). About the study as a whole: The peptide stimulations were aimed at well-studied HLA-B-restricted epitopes as well as recently identified HLA-C-restricted CMV epitopes, whose presentation resists viral immunomodulation. Because public TCR beta signatures pointed to carriage of CMV infection together with the matching HLA type, the HLA type of each donor mattered for the analysis.

This specimen's treatment or condition label, interpreted: in vitro stimulation with specific CMV peptide epitopes to enrich CMV-specific T cells. V and J are truncated by 5 bases and 0 bases respectively, leaving an intervening sequence of 12 bases. The CDR1 and CDR2 encoded by the germline V gene (reference sequence) are SEHNR and FQNEAQ. From the cysteine up to the phenylalanine, the CDR3 has a length of 15 residues. Left in the record is the CDR3 DNA by itself, 45 bases read in frame from the first base. Study-wide conclusions, independent of this receptor: The ex vivo response was dominated by HLA-C-restricted CMV-specific TCR beta clonotypes, which also provided the single most frequent clonotype in two of eight donors. In both this cohort and an independent roughly 330-donor cohort, the cumulative frequency of public TCR beta family members distinguished carriers of CMV infection plus the relevant HLA type.

Reads for this sample came from an Illumina HiSeq 1500. TCRdb reanalyzed the raw reads on its own, using fastp at Q25 for trimming and MiXCR for clone calling, and kept in-frame beta chains. CDR3 protein sequences are deduplicated, and each keeps its most common genes and DNA. For this sample the table gives around 750,000 distinct CDR3 sequences, of which approximately 32% were detected only once. The ten largest clones capture around 12% of the sample. The sequences come from cultured CD8+ T cells from PBMCs, collected from culture after CMV antigen stimulation. The chain is encoded by TRBV7-9 joined to TRBJ2-3; TRBD2 might be the D gene, on 6 matching bases. The clonotype comes from a human donor in good health (CMV status not recorded). Some clones in this sample may be carry-over from other donors' samples. The CDR3 protein: CASSPSGTSTDTQYF. The DNA reads as follows: TGTGCCAGCAGCCCGTCCGGGACTAGCACAGATACGCAGTATTTT.